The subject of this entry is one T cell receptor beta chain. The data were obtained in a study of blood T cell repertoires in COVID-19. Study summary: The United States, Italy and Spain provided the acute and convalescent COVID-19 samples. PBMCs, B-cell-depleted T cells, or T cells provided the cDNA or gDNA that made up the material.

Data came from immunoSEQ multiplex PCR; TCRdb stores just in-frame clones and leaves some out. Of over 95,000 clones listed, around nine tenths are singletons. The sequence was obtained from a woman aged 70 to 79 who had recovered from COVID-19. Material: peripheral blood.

This CDR3 is CASSIAGGPQETQYF. The DNA of the CDR3 is TGTGCCAGCAGTATAGCGGGGGGGCCCCAAGAGACCCAGTACTTC. The chain couples TRBV7-2 to TRBJ2-5, with 11 bases lining up with TRBD2. CDR1 is SGHTA, CDR2 FQGNSA, per germline. The CDR3 extends over 15 amino acids. After removal of 6 bases from V and 1 base from J, the junction contained 4 bases not matched to a gene.